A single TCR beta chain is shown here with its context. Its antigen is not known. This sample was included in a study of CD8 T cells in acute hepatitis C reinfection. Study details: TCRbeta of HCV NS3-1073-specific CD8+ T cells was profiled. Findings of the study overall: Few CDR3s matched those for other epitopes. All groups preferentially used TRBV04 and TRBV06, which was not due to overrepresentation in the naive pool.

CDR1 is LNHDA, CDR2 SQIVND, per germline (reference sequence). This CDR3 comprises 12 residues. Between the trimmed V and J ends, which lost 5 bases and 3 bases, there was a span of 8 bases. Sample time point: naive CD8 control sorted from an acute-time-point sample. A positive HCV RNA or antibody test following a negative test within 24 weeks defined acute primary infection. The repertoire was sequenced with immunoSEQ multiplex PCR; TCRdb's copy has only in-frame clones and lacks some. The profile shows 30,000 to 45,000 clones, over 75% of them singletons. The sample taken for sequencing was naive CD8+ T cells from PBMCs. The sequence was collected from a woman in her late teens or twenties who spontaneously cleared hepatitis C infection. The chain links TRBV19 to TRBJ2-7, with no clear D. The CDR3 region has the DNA TGTGCCAGTAGTGGCGCGGTCTACGAGCAGTACTTC. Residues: CASSGAVYEQYF.